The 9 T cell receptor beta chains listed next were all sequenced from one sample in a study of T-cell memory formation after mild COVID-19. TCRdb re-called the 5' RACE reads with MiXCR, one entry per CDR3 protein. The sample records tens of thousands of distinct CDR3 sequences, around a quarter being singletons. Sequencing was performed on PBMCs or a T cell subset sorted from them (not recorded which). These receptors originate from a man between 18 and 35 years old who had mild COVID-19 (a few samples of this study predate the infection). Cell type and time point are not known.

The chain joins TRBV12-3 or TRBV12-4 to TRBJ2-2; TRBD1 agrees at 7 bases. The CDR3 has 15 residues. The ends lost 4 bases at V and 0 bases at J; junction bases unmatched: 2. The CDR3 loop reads CASSWGTANTGELFF. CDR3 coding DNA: TGTGCCAGCAGTTGGGGGACAGCGAACACCGGGGAGCTGTTTTTT.

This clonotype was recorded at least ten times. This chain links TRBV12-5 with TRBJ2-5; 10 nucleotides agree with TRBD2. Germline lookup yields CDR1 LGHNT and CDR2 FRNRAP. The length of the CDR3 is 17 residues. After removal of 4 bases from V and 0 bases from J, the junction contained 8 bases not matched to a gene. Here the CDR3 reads CASGWAPSGGHQETQYF. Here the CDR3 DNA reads TGTGCTAGTGGTTGGGCCCCTAGCGGGGGCCACCAAGAGACCCAGTACTTC.

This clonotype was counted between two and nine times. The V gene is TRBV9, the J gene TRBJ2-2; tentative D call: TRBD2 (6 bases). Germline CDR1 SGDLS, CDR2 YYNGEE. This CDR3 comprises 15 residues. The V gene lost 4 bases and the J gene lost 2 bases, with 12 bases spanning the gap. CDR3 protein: CASSFSGGNTGELFF. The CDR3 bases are TGTGCCAGCAGCTTTTCCGGGGGAAACACCGGGGAGCTGTTTTTT.

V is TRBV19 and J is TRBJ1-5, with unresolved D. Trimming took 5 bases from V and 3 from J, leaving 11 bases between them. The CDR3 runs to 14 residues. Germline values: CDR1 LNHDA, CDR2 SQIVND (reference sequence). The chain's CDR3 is CASSPPGPNQPQHF. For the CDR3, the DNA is TGTGCCAGTAGTCCTCCGGGTCCCAATCAGCCCCAGCATTTT. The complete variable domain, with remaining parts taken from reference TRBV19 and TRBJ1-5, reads DGGITQSPKYLFRKEGQNVTLSCEQNLNHDAMYWYRQDPGQGLRLIYYSQIVNDFQKGDIAEGYSVSREKKESFPLTVTSAQKNPTAFYLCASSPPGPNQPQHFGDGTRLSIL.

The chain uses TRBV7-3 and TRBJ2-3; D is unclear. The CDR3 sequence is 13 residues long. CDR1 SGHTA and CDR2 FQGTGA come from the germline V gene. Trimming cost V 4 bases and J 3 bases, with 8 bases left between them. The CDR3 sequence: CASSSVGTDTQYF. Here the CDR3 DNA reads TGTGCCAGCAGCTCAGTTGGTACAGATACGCAGTATTTT.

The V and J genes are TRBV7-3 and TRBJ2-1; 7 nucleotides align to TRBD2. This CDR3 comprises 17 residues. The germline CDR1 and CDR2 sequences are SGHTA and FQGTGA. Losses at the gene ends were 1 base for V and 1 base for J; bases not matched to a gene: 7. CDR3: CASSLRGSGGSYNEQFF. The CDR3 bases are TGTGCCAGCAGCTTAAGGGGTTCCGGGGGGTCCTACAATGAGCAGTTCTTC.

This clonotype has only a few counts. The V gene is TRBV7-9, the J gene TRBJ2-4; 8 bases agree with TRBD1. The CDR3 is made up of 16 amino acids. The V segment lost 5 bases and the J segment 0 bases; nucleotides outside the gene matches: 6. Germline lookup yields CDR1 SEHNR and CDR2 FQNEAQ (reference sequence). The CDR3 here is CASSPRTGKAKNIQYF. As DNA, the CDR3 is TGTGCCAGCAGCCCTCGGACAGGGAAAGCCAAAAACATTCAGTACTTC.

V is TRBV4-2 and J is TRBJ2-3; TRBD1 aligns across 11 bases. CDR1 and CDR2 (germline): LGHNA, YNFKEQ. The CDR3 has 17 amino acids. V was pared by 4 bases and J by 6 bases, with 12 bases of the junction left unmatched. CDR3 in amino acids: CASSPGQGVAGGDTQYF. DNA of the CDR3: TGTGCCAGCAGCCCGGGACAGGGGGTTGCCGGGGGGGATACGCAGTATTTT.

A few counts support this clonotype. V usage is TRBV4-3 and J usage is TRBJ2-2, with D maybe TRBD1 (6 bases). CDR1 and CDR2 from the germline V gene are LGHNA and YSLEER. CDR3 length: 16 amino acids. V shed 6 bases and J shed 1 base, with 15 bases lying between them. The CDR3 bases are TGCGCCAGCAGTGACACCCACAGGGTGAACACCGGGGAGCTGTTTTTT. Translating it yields CASSDTHRVNTGELFF.